These T cell receptor beta chains were read from a single sample in a study of tumor and adjacent non-tumor tissue in lung cancer. A single record per CDR3 protein comes from TCRdb applying MiXCR to the multiplex PCR reads. Seen here are 90,000 to 100,000 distinct CDR3 sequences, about 80% observed once, and the top ten hold under 40%. Sequenced material: distant non-tumor lung tissue. These receptors all stem from a man aged 55 to 70 with small cell lung cancer. CDR3s include the opening cysteine and the closing phenylalanine or tryptophan. A D gene is named only where the DNA matches it firmly. For some rows the clone size is stated as once, few or many, or as a class when expanded; others skip it.

j_call | d_call | clone_size | v_call | cdr3_nt | cdr3_aa
TRBJ2-5 | NA | NA | TRBV12-3/TRBV12-4 | TGTGCCACCAGTGGTAGCGGTCAAGAGACCCAGTACTTC | CATSGSGQETQYF
TRBJ1-2 | NA | NA | TRBV11-2 | TGTGCCAGCAGCTACTATGGGGGCTACACCTTC | CASSYYGGYTF
TRBJ2-2 | NA | NA | TRBV6-5 | TGTGGCAGCACTAACTCGAAATCGCGGGTTCGCACCGGGGAGCTGTTTTTT | CGSTNSKSRVRTGELFF
TRBJ2-1 | TRBD2 | NA | TRBV20-1 | TGCAGTGCTAGACCCCTAGCGGGAGAATTGAATGAGCAGTTCTTC | CSARPLAGELNEQFF
TRBJ1-2 | NA | many | TRBV7-8 | TGTGCCAGCAGGCAAATGGCAGGCCCCTATGGCTACACCTTC | CASRQMAGPYGYTF
TRBJ1-1 | NA | NA | TRBV20-1 | TGCAGTGCTAGATATGGGGGCGACACTGAAGCTTTCTTT | CSARYGGDTEAFF
TRBJ1-1 | NA | NA | TRBV6-5 | TGTACCAGCACTAGGACAGCGAACACTGAGGCTGTCTTT | CTSTRTANTEAVF
TRBJ2-2 | NA | NA | TRBV11-2 | TGTGCCAGCAAAAAAAAAGGGGGGATTCTTCGGGGGGAGCTGTTTTTT | CASKKKGGILRGELFF
TRBJ2-3 | NA | NA | TRBV6-1 | TGTGCTAGCAGCTCCCTAGGGGCGTTACTCTTGGGCTCGGAGCAGCAGTATTTT | CASSSLGALLLGSEQQYF
TRBJ2-7 | TRBD1 | few | TRBV20-1 | TGCAATGCTAGGGGGCCCGGACAGGGGGCTTCCTACGAGCAGTACTTC | CNARGPGQGASYEQYF
TRBJ2-3 | NA | many | TRBV5-4 | TGTGCCAGCAGCTTGAGGGTCACCACCACAACAGATACGCAGTATTTT | CASSLRVTTTTDTQYF
TRBJ1-5 | TRBD1 | NA | TRBV2 | TGTGCCAGCAGGGCCGGGACAGGGGGCCAGCCCCAGAATTTT | CASRAGTGGQPQNF
TRBJ1-1 | TRBD1 | NA | TRBV12-3/TRBV12-4 | TGTGCCAGCCGAGGATCTTCGACAGGGAACACTGAAGGTTTCTTT | CASRGSSTGNTEGFF
TRBJ2-3 | TRBD2 | NA | TRBV7-8 | TGTGCCAACAGCTTTCGGGCCAGCGGGAGCGCAGATACGCAGTATTTT | CANSFRASGSADTQYF
TRBJ2-7 | NA | NA | TRBV12-3/TRBV12-4 | TGTACCAGCGCGTACCCCGGGGGAAATGGATACGAGCAGTACTTC | CTSAYPGGNGYEQYF
TRBJ2-7 | NA | NA | TRBV29-1 | TGCGGCGCCCAGGACGCCTCCTACGAGCAGTACTTC | CGAQDASYEQYF
TRBJ2-2 | TRBD1 | NA | TRBV19 | TGTGCCACTGGCCGGGACAGGGTCACCGGGGAGCTGTTTTTT | CATGRDRVTGELFF
TRBJ2-2 | NA | NA | TRBV4-2 | TGCACCAGCAGCCAAGGTCTGAGGGCCAATACCGGGGAGCTGTTTTTT | CTSSQGLRANTGELFF
TRBJ1-5 | NA | once | TRBV6-5 | TGTGCCAGCAGTAATATGGGGTCACGGCCCCAGCATTTT | CASSNMGSRPQHF
TRBJ2-1 | NA | NA | TRBV29-1 | TGCGGCGACAAGGCAGGTACCTACAATGAGCAGTTCTTC | CGDKAGTYNEQFF
TRBJ2-1 | NA | NA | TRBV6-2/TRBV6-3 | TGTGCCAGTAGTACCGGTCCTAACAATGACCAGTTCTTT | CASSTGPNNDQFF
TRBJ2-1 | TRBD2 | once | TRBV11-2 | TGTACCAGCAGCTATGTAGCGGGAGAAGGGCAGTACTTT | CTSSYVAGEGQYF
TRBJ2-1 | NA | NA | TRBV20-1 | TGCAGTGCTAAGAGTAGAGGATACAATGAGCAGTTCTTC | CSAKSRGYNEQFF
TRBJ2-1 | NA | NA | TRBV6-5 | TGTGCCAGCAGTTACTCTTTCAGCGCCTACGATGAGCATTTCTTC | CASSYSFSAYDEHFF
TRBJ1-2 | NA | NA | TRBV12-3/TRBV12-4 | TGTACCAGCAGTCCCGGACAGTCGCTATTCTATGGCTACACCTTC | CTSSPGQSLFYGYTF
TRBJ1-4 | NA | NA | TRBV4-2 | TGTGCCACATCTCTTATAACTAATGAAAAACTGTTTTTT | CATSLITNEKLFF
TRBJ1-2 | TRBD1 | NA | TRBV29-1 | TGCAGCATCGCGACCGAGGGTCAGGGGGGTGGCTACACCTTC | CSIATEGQGGGYTF
TRBJ2-5 | TRBD2 | NA | TRBV7-2 | TGTGCCAGCAGCTTAGTTTGGCTAGCGGGAGCAGAGACCCAGTACTTC | CASSLVWLAGAETQYF
TRBJ2-1 | TRBD2 | NA | TRBV6-5 | TGTGCCAGCAGTTACTCGGTCTGGGTACTAGCGGACAATGAGCAATTCTTC | CASSYSVWVLADNEQFF
TRBJ2-3 | NA | NA | TRBV11-2 | TGTGACAGCAGCTCCGGAGGGAATGCGGGGCATACGCAGTATTTT | CDSSSGGNAGHTQYF
TRBJ2-5 | NA | NA | TRBV5-8 | TGTGCCATCTGCTTCGGTACCCAGTACTTC | CAICFGTQYF
TRBJ2-2 | NA | NA | TRBV4-2 | TGTGCCAGTAGCCTGCCGGGTCTGAACACCCGGGAGCTGTTTTTT | CASSLPGLNTRELFF
TRBJ2-7 | NA | NA | TRBV25-1 | TGTGCCAGCGGCAACTGTGGAGGGACTCACTACGAGCAGTACTTC | CASGNCGGTHYEQYF
TRBJ2-2 | NA | NA | TRBV11-2 | TGTGCCAGCACCTTAGCGCAGGGGACCGGGGAGCTGTTTTTT | CASTLAQGTGELFF
TRBJ2-1 | NA | NA | TRBV12-3/TRBV12-4 | TGTGCCAGCACTCTCTGGACAGAGCACAATGAGCAATTCTTC | CASTLWTEHNEQFF
TRBJ2-3 | TRBD1 | NA | TRBV4-1 | TGCGCCAGCAGCCAAGATGGGACAGTCCTTAGAACAGATACGCACTATTTT | CASSQDGTVLRTDTHYF
TRBJ2-2 | NA | NA | TRBV6-5 | TGTGCCAGCAGTTCTTACGGCACCTTATCCTGGGAGCTGTTTTTT | CASSSYGTLSWELFF
TRBJ2-2 | TRBD1 | NA | TRBV12-3/TRBV12-4 | TGTGCCAGCAGTTCACAGGGGGCGAACACCGGGGAGCTGTTTTTC | CASSSQGANTGELFF
TRBJ2-1 | NA | NA | TRBV11-2 | TGTGTCAGCAGCTTAGGAGTAGCGGTAGGTTACTACTACAATGAGCAGTCCTTC | CVSSLGVAVGYYYNEQSF
TRBJ1-2 | NA | NA | TRBV12-3/TRBV12-4 | TGTGCCAGCAGCCATTTTCACCATGGCTACACCTTC | CASSHFHHGYTF